This T cell receptor beta chain was sequenced during a study of identical twins. Study-level findings and limits: Excess low generation probability was seen in twin-shared out-of-frame alpha sequences. Monozygotic twins shared more out-of-frame TCR alpha than recombination models predicted. Memory repertoires showed no such pattern, whereas abundant cord blood beta clonotypes carried fewer insertions.

TCRdb redid the calling of the 5' RACE reads with MiXCR, one entry per CDR3 protein. This table has some 500,000 distinct CDR3 sequences, around a tenth appearing once. Only healthy Caucasians were enrolled as donors. This clonotype was found many times. Antigen specificity is unknown. The V gene's germline CDR1 is MNHEY and CDR2 SVGAGI. The CDR3 loop spans 17 amino acids. V was shortened by 0 bases and J by 6 bases, with 19 bases between the two germline ends. These same data were also listed under a study on yellow fever vaccine responses in identical twins.

This TCR was sampled from a woman under 30 in good health. The chain combines TRBV6-5 with TRBJ2-3; tentatively, D is TRBD1 or TRBD2 (5 bases each). Sequencing was done on a sample of PBMCs. In DNA, the CDR3 is TGTGCCAGCAGTTACTCTGGGGGTAGCGTATCCGTGGATACGCAGTATTTT. It specifies CASSYSGGSVSVDTQYF.